This T cell receptor beta chain appears in the sequencing data of a study of blood T cell repertoires in COVID-19. On the study more broadly: Whether acute or convalescent, the COVID-19 samples came from the United States, Italy and Spain.

In the study's own analysis: Reference gene primer amplification in the assay estimated nucleated cell counts. This table comes from immunoSEQ multiplex PCR, and its TCRdb copy is limited to in-frame clones, with some not included. The V and J calls and clone size were taken over from that table, and D and trimming were inferred from the DNA. In the table there are approximately 260,000 clones, roughly 83% of which are singletons. This CDR3 has 18 amino acids. The V end was cut by 5 bases, the J end by 0 bases, with 17 bases between. From germline, CDR1 is MNHEY and CDR2 SMNVEV (reference sequence). This clonotype was sampled from a woman older than 75 with acute or convalescent COVID-19. The sequenced material came from peripheral blood. The chain carries TRBV27 and TRBJ1-6; D gene uncertain. CDR3: CASSPMTPALSYNSPLHF. For the CDR3, the DNA is TGTGCCAGCAGTCCCATGACTCCAGCCCTCTCCTATAATTCACCCCTCCACTTT.